The clone carrying this TCR beta chain is labeled as medium-sized. Antigen unknown. Researchers set a sequencing depth target of 1 in 200,000 to 1 in 1 million T cells. The assay was immunoSEQ multiplex PCR, and TCRdb's table has in-frame clones only and misses some. This table holds about 7,000 clones, 60% to 75% found once. The entry originates in a study of cytotoxic CD8 clonotypes in ibrutinib-treated CLL. The study's findings and limits: Public clonotypes proved infrequent, and on treatment they shrank or remained steady. Baseline clonality was higher than in age-matched healthy donors and moved in step with circulating CD8+ T-cell counts.

V lost 5 bases to trimming and J lost 4 bases, with 8 bases between them. The CDR3 is 11 residues long. Germline lookup yields CDR1 DFQATT and CDR2 SNEGSKA (reference sequence). Sequencing was performed on PBMCs, taken before ibrutinib treatment. V usage is TRBV20-1 and J usage is TRBJ1-1; unclear D gene. The TCR was taken from a human donor with chronic lymphocytic leukemia. The CDR3 sequence: CSAHPGTEAFF. The CDR3 DNA sequence: TGCAGTGCTCACCCGGGCACTGAAGCTTTCTTT.